The 17 T cell receptor beta chains listed next were all sequenced from one sample in a study of shared clonotypes between healthy human individuals (dated by TCRdb to about 2020). Library preparation was by the immunoSEQ multiplex PCR assay. Not all clones reach the TCRdb copy of this immuneACCESS table, which keeps in-frame sequences only. Checked studies attribute under half of the gap to unresolved V genes and leave the rest unexplained. The sample table records approximately 2,000,000 clones; about 93% of these occur just once. About 1.7% of the sample goes to the ten largest clones. For the CD8 naive samples, CD45RO-negative cells were positively selected for CCR7, yielding a CD45RA+CCR7+ population from which TemRA cells were excluded. The source material was naive CD8+ T cells from PBMCs. The meaning of the sample's cell subset or site label: CD45RA+CCR7+. The receptor source for this set is a man younger than 35 in good health. Some clones in this sample may be carry-over from other donors' samples.

The chain is built from TRBV9 and TRBJ2-1; D remains ambiguous. Deletions cut 0 bases from V and 0 bases from J, with 10 bases between. The CDR3 length is 16 residues. The germline CDR1 and CDR2 sequences are SGDLS and YYNGEE. Here the CDR3 reads CASSVGVISSYNEQFF. The CDR3 region has the DNA TGTGCCAGCAGCGTAGGCGTCATAAGCTCCTACAATGAGCAGTTCTTC.

The chain recombines TRBV28 with TRBJ1-2, with D hard to call. Germline CDR1 is MDHEN and CDR2 is SYDVKM. The CDR3 is made up of 14 amino acids. The V and J ends lost 6 bases and 8 bases respectively, with 19 bases between them. CDR3 coding DNA: TGTGCCAGCAGCACCCCGGGAAGCCTTTGGGGCTACACCTTC. It codes for CASSTPGSLWGYTF.

The rearrangement uses TRBV4-3 and TRBJ2-1; 10 bases align to TRBD1. Germline CDR1 and CDR2: LGHNA and YSLEER. V lost 0 bases, J lost 6 bases, and 8 bases stayed unmatched. The CDR3 consists of 17 residues. The CDR3 protein is CASSQELGQGLFNEQFF. The CDR3 DNA reads TGCGCCAGCAGCCAAGAGTTGGGACAGGGGCTTTTCAATGAGCAGTTCTTC.

Regarding this clone: The sample has other DNA sequences that encode this CDR3 too. The chain couples TRBV6-5 to TRBJ2-5; 11 bases are a match to TRBD2. CDR3 length: 14 amino acids. Germline V gene lookup returns CDR1 MNHEY and CDR2 SVGAGI. The ends lost 4 bases at V and 5 bases at J; junction bases unmatched: 3. The CDR3 here is CASSLAGGGETQYF. DNA of the CDR3: TGTGCCAGCAGTTTAGCGGGAGGGGGGGAGACCCAGTACTTC.

The chain recombines TRBV27 with TRBJ2-7, with D possibly being TRBD1 (6 bases). V dropped 6 bases and J dropped 0 bases, with 12 bases sitting between them. This CDR3 spans 14 amino acids. Per germline, CDR1 MNHEY and CDR2 SMNVEV (reference sequence). The CDR3: CASRNRVDSYEQYF. In DNA, the CDR3 is TGTGCCAGCAGAAACAGGGTTGACTCCTACGAGCAGTACTTC.

The chain employs TRBV9 and TRBJ1-3; D not certain. Trimming removed 2 bases from V and 9 bases from J, with 15 bases in between. The CDR3 runs to 14 residues. Germline CDR1 is SGDLS and CDR2 is YYNGEE. DNA of the CDR3: TGTGCCAGCAGCGTTAGCCCCAGTTTCGGCACCATATATTTT. It translates to CASSVSPSFGTIYF.

The rearrangement links TRBV19 to TRBJ1-2, with D possibly being TRBD1 (6 bases). V dropped 0 bases and J dropped 3 bases, with 11 bases sitting between them. Looked up from germline, CDR1 is LNHDA and CDR2 is SQIVND (reference sequence). The CDR3 loop spans 15 amino acids. The CDR3 spells CASSIDQGFDYGYTF. CDR3 DNA sequence: TGTGCCAGTAGTATAGACCAGGGGTTCGACTATGGCTACACCTTC.

This chain links TRBV7-6 with TRBJ2-3, with a possible D match to TRBD2 (5 bases). Per the germline V gene, CDR1 is SGHVS and CDR2 is FNYEAQ. V was shortened by 5 bases and J by 6 bases, with 18 bases between the two germline ends. The CDR3 loop spans 15 amino acids. In DNA, the CDR3 is TGTGCCAGCAGCCCCCAACCCGGGATTAGGGATACGCAGTATTTT. Translated, it gives CASSPQPGIRDTQYF.

In its sample, this clone was seen once. The chain uses TRBV4-2 and TRBJ2-1, with no clear D. Looked up from germline, CDR1 is LGHNA and CDR2 is YNFKEQ. The ends were cut back, 4 bases at V and 4 bases at J, with 11 bases in the middle. The CDR3 sequence is 14 residues long. CDR3 in amino acids: CASSPTDGYNEQFF. The CDR3 DNA is TGTGCCAGCAGCCCCACCGACGGGTACAATGAGCAGTTCTTC.

V usage is TRBV28 and J usage is TRBJ2-7; 7 positions match TRBD2. The CDR3 sequence is 15 residues long. J gave up 2 bases and V 6 bases, and 10 bases lay outside the gene matches. The germline CDR1 and CDR2 sequences are MDHEN and SYDVKM. CDR3 sequence reads: CASSLPRESAYEQYF. The CDR3 nucleotides read TGTGCCAGCAGCCTCCCGCGGGAGAGTGCCTACGAGCAGTACTTC.

The rearrangement uses TRBV10-3 and TRBJ1-1; the D gene is possibly TRBD1 (5 bases). CDR3 size: 14 residues. Looked up from germline, CDR1 is ENHRY and CDR2 is SYGVKD. V was trimmed by 4 bases and J by 1 base, leaving 10 bases between them. CDR3 nucleotides: TGTGCCATCAGTGGTAAGGGGCAGAACACTGAAGCTTTCTTT. This translates into CAISGKGQNTEAFF.

The J gene is TRBJ2-3, the V gene TRBV11-2; D possibly matches TRBD1 or TRBD2 (5 bases each). Trimming removed 4 bases at V and 6 bases at J, with 23 bases between. This CDR3 is built from 17 residues. Germline assignment: CDR1 SGHAT and CDR2 FQNNGV. CDR3 DNA: TGTGCCAGCAGCTCCCGGACGGGACCCGACCTTTACGATACGCAGTATTTT. It yields the protein CASSSRTGPDLYDTQYF.

This clone showed up just once. This sequence joins TRBV27 and TRBJ2-1; TRBD2 matches 12 bases. The CDR3 has 17 residues. Germline V gives CDR1 MNHEY, CDR2 SMNVEV (reference sequence). V lost 5 bases to trimming and J lost 10 bases; unmatched junction nucleotides: 15. CDR3 coding DNA: TGTGCCAGCAGTCTAGAATATAGGACTAGCGGGAACGTGGAGCAGTTCTTC. Amino acid sequence: CASSLEYRTSGNVEQFF.

V gene TRBV7-3 combines with J gene TRBJ2-2, with 9 bases lining up with TRBD1. V lost 0 bases to trimming and J lost 1 base; unmatched junction nucleotides: 3. CDR1 SGHTA and CDR2 FQGTGA come from the germline V gene. The CDR3 length is 17 residues. DNA for the CDR3: TGTGCCAGCAGCTTAACGAGGACAGGGGTGAACACCGGGGAGCTGTTTTTT. Translating it yields CASSLTRTGVNTGELFF.

The V gene is TRBV4-2, the J gene TRBJ1-4; TRBD1 might be the D (6 bases). Trimming removed 0 bases at V and 0 bases at J, with 20 bases between. The CDR3 has 20 amino acids. Germline CDR1 LGHNA, CDR2 YNFKEQ. CDR3 sequence reads: CASSQDTGPTELATNEKLFF. The CDR3 nucleotides are TGTGCCAGCAGCCAAGATACAGGGCCTACCGAACTTGCAACTAATGAAAAACTGTTTTTT.

The chain uses TRBV5-1 and TRBJ2-3; 7 positions agree with TRBD1. The V gene end was trimmed by 0 bases and the J gene end by 2 bases; junction bases not matched to a gene: 3. CDR1 and CDR2 (germline): SGHRS, YFSETQ. The length of the CDR3 is 15 residues. The CDR3 spells CASSLGGGSTDTQYF. CDR3 coding DNA: TGCGCCAGCAGCTTGGGAGGGGGCTCCACAGATACGCAGTATTTT.

V and J are TRBV29-1 and TRBJ1-2; the D is unclear. This CDR3 has 12 amino acids. The ends were cut back, 4 bases at V and 5 bases at J, with 11 bases in the middle. CDR1 SQVTM and CDR2 ANQGSEA come from the germline V gene. CDR3 in DNA: TGCAGCGTTGGGCCGGGTCAATATGGCTACACCTTC. This encodes CSVGPGQYGYTF.